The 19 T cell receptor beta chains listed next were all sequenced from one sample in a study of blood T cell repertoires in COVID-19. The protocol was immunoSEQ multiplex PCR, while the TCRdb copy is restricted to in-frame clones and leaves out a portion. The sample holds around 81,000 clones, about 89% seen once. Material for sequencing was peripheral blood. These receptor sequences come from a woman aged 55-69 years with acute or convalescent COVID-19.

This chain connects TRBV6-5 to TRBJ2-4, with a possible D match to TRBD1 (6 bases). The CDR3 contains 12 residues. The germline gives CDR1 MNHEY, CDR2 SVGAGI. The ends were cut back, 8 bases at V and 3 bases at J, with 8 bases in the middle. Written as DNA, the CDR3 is TGTGCCAGCCGGACAGTCAAAAACATTCAGTACTTC. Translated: CASRTVKNIQYF.

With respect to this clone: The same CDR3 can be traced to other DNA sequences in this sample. CDR3 sequence (DNA): TGTGCCAGCATGACAGGGGGGGTCTATGGCTACACCTTC. This encodes CASMTGGVYGYTF. The rearrangement links TRBV12-3 or TRBV12-4 to TRBJ1-2; 9 bases are a match to TRBD1. V lost 7 bases and J lost 4; bases outside the gene matches: 4. This CDR3 is built from 13 residues.

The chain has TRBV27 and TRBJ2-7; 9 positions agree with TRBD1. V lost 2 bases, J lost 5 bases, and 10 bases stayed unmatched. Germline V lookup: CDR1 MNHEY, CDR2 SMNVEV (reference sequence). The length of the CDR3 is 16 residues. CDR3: CASSLVGGTGYDEQYF. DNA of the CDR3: TGTGCCAGCAGTTTAGTGGGGGGGACAGGGTATGACGAGCAGTACTTC.

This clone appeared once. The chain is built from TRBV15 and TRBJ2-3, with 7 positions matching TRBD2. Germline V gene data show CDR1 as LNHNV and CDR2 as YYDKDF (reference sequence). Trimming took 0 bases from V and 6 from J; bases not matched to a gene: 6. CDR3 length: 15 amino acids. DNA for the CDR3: TGTGCCACCAGCAGAGATAGGGAGGGGTTGGATACGCAGTATTTT. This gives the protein CATSRDREGLDTQYF.

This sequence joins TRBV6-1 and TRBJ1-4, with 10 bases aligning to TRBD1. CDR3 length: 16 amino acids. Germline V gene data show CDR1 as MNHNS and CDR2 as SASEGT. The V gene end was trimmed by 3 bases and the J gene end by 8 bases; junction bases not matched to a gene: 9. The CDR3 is CASSDSQTGGREKLFF. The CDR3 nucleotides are TGTGCCAGCAGTGATTCCCAGACAGGGGGCAGGGAAAAACTGTTTTTT.

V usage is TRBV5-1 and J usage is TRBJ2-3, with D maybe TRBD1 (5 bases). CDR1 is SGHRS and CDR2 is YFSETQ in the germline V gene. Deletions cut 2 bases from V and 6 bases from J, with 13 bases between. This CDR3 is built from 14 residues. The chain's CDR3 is CASSFTGPVDTQYF. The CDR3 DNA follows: TGCGCCAGCAGCTTCACAGGCCCCGTCGATACGCAGTATTTT.

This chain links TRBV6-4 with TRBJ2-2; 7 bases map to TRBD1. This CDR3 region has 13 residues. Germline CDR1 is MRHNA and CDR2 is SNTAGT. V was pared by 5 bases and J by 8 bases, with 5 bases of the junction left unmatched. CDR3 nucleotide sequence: TGTGCCAGCAGTCCAAACAGGGGTGGGGAGCTGTTTTTT. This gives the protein CASSPNRGGELFF.

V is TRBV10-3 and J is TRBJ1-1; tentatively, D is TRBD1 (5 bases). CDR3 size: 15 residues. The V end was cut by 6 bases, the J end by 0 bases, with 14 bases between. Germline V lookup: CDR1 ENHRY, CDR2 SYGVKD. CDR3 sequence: CAIRYDRDMNTEAFF. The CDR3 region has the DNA TGTGCCATCAGATACGACAGAGACATGAACACTGAAGCTTTCTTT.

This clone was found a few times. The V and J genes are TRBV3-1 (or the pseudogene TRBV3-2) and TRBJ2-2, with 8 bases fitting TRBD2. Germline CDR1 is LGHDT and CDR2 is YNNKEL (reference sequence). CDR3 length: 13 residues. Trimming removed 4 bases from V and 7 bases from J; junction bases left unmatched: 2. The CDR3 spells CASSPSGSGELFF. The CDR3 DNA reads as TGTGCCAGCAGCCCCAGCGGGAGCGGGGAGCTGTTTTTT.

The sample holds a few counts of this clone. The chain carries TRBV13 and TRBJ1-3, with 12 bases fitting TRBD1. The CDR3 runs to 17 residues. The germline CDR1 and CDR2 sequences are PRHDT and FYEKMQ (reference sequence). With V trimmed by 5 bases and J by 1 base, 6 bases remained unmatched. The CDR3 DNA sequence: TGTGCCAGCAGCCCCCCGGGACAGGGGGCATCTGGAAACACCATATATTTT. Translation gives CASSPPGQGASGNTIYF.

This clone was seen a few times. This CDR3 reads CASSQISGIYEQYF. CDR3 sequence (DNA): TGTGCCAGCAGTCAAATTAGCGGGATCTACGAGCAGTACTTC. The V call is TRBV3-1 (or the pseudogene TRBV3-2), the J call TRBJ2-7; 8 bases map to TRBD2. There are 14 residues in the CDR3. Germline trimming cut 6 bases from V and 3 bases from J; bases unmatched to any gene: 7. Germline V gene data show CDR1 as LGHDT and CDR2 as YNNKEL (reference sequence).

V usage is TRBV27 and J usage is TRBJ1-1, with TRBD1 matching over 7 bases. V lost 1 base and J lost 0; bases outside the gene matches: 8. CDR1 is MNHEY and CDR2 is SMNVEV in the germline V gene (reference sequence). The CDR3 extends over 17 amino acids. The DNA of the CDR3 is TGTGCCAGCAGTTTATACCCCGGGGACAGCTTGAACACTGAAGCTTTCTTT. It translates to CASSLYPGDSLNTEAFF.

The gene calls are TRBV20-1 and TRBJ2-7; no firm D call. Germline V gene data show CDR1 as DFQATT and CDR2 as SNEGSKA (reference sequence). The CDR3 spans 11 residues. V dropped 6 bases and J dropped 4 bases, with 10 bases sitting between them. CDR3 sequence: CSAHNSYEQYF. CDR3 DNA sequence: TGCAGTGCGCACAACAGTTACGAGCAGTACTTC.

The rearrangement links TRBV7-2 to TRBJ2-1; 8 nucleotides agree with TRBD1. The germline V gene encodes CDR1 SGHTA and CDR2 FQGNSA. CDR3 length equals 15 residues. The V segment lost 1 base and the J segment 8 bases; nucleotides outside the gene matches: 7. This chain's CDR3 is CASSLGFQGADEQFF. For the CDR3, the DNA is TGTGCCAGCAGCTTAGGATTCCAGGGGGCCGATGAGCAGTTCTTC.

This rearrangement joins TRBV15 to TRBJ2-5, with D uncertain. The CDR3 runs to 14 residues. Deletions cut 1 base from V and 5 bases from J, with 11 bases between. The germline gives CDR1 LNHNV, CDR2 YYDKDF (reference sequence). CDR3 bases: TGTGCCACCAGCAGAGGTGGCAACGGGGAGACCCAGTACTTC. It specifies CATSRGGNGETQYF.

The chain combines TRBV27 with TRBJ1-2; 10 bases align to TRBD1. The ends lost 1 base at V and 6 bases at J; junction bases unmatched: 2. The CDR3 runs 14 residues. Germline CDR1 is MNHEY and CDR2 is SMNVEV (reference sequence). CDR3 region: CASSLWGTGDGYTF. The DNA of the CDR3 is TGTGCCAGCAGTTTATGGGGGACAGGGGATGGCTACACCTTC.

CDR3 sequence (DNA): TGTGCCAGCAGCTATGAGGTGGAAAAACTGTTTTTT. This codes for CASSYEVEKLFF. This sequence joins TRBV5-5 and TRBJ1-4; D gene unclear. The V end was cut by 3 bases, the J end by 8 bases, with 8 bases between. The CDR3 is made up of 12 amino acids. Germline assignment: CDR1 SGHKS and CDR2 YYEKEE (reference sequence).

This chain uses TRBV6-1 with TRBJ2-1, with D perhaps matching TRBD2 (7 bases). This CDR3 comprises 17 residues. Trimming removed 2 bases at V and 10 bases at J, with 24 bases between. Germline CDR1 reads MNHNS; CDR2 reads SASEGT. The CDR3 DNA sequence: TGTGCCAGCAGTGAATTCGGTGGGGGGGCGGGTATAAAAGAGCAGTTCTTC. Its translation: CASSEFGGGAGIKEQFF.

CDR3 residues: CASSLTGTGNTIYF. In DNA form, the CDR3 reads TGTGCCAGCAGCCTTACAGGGACTGGAAACACCATATATTTT. V gene TRBV9 combines with J gene TRBJ1-3, with D maybe TRBD1 (6 bases). The CDR3 length is 14 residues. Between the trimmed V and J ends, which lost 4 bases and 2 bases, there was a span of 10 bases. Germline loops: CDR1 SGDLS, CDR2 YYNGEE.